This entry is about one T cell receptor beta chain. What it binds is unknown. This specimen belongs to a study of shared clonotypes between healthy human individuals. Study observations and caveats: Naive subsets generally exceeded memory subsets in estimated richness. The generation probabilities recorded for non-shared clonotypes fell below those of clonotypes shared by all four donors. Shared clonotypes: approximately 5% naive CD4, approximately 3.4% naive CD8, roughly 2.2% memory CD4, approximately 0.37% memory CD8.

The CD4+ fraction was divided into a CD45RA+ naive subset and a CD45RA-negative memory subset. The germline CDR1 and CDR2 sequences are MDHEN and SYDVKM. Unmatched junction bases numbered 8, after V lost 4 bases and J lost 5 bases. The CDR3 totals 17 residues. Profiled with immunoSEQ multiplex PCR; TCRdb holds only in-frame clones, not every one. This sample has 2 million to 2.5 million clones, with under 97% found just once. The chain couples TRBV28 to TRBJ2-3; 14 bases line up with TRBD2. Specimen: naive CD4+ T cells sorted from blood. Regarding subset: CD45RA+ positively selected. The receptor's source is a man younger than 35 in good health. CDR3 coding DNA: TGTGCCAGCAGTTCAACAGGACTAGCGGGGGGCCGAGATACGCAGTATTTT. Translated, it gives CASSSTGLAGGRDTQYF.